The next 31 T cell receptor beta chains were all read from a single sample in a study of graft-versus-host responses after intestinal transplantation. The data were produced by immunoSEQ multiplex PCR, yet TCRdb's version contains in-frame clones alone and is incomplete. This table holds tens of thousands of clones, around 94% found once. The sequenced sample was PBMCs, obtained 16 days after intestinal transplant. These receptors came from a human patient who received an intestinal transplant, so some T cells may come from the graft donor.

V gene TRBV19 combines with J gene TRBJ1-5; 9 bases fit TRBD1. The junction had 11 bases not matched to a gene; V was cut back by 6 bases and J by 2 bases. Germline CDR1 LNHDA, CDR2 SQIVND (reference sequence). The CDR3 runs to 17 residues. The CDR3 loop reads CASSRDRASNRNQPQHF. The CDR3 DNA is TGTGCCAGTAGCCGGGACAGGGCGTCTAATCGCAATCAGCCCCAGCATTTT.

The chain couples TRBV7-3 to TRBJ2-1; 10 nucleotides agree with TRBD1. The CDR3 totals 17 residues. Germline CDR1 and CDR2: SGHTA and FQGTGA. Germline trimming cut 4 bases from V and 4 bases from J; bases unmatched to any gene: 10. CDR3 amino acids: CASSSNGQGELYNEQFF. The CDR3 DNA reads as TGTGCCAGCAGCTCAAACGGACAGGGGGAACTTTACAATGAGCAGTTCTTC.

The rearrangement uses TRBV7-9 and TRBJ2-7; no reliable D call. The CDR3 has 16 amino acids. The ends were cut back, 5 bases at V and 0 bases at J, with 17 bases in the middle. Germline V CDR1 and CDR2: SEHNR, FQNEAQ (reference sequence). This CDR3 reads CASSRPRLGVSYEQYF. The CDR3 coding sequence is TGTGCCAGCAGCCGGCCCAGGCTAGGAGTCTCCTACGAGCAGTACTTC.

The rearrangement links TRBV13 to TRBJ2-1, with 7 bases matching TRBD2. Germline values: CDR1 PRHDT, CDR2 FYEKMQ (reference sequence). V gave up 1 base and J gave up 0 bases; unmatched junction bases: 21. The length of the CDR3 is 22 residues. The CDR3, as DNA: TGTGCCAGCAGCTTAGAAGCGGGGCCCGACAAGGTGCTAGCGGACTCCTACAATGAGCAGTTCTTC. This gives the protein CASSLEAGPDKVLADSYNEQFF.

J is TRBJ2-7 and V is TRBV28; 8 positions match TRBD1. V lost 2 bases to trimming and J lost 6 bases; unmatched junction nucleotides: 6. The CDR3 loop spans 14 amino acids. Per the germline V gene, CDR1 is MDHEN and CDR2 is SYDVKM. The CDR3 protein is CASSLPGQETEQYF. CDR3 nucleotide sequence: TGTGCCAGCAGTTTACCGGGACAGGAAACCGAGCAGTACTTC.

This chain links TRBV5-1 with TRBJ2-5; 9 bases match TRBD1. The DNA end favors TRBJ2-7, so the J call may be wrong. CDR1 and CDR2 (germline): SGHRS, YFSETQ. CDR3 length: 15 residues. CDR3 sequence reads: CASSLRGDRAHEQYF. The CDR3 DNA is TGCGCCAGCAGCTTGCGGGGGGACAGGGCCCACGAGCAGTACTTC.

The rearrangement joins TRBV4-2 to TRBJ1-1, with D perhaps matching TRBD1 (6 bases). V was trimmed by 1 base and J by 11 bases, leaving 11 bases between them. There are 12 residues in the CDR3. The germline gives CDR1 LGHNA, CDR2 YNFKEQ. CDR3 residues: CASSQGPGAAFF. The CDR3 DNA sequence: TGTGCCAGCAGCCAAGGCCCAGGGGCCGCTTTCTTT.

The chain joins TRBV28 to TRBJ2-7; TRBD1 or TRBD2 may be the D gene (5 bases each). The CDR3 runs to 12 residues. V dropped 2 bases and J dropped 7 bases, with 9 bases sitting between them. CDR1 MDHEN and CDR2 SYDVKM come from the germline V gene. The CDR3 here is CASSLRWGEQYF. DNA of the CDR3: TGTGCCAGCAGTTTACGTTGGGGGGAGCAGTACTTC.

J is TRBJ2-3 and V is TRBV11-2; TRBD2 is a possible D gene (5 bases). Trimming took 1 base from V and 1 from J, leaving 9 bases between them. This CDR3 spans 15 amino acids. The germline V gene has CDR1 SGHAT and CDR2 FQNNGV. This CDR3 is CASSLGMRGTDTQYF. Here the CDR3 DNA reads TGTGCCAGCAGCTTAGGAATGAGGGGCACAGATACGCAGTATTTT.

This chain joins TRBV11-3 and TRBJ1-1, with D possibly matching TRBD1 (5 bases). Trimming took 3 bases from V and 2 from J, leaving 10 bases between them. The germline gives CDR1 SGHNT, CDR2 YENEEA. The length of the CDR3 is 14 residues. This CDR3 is CASSFAGTNTEAFF. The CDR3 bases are TGTGCCAGCAGCTTTGCCGGGACTAACACTGAAGCTTTCTTT.

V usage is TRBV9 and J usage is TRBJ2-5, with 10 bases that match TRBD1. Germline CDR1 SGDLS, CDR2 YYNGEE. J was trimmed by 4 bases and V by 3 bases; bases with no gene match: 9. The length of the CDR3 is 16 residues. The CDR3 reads CASSGKDRGNGETQYF. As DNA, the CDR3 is TGTGCCAGCAGCGGCAAGGACAGGGGGAATGGAGAGACCCAGTACTTC.

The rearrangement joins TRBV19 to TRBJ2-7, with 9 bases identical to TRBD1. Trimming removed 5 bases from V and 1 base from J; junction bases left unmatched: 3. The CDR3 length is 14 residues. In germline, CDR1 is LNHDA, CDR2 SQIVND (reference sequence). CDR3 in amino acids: CASSLGTGSYEQYF. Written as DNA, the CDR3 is TGTGCCAGTAGTCTCGGGACAGGGTCCTACGAGCAGTACTTC.

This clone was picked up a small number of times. In DNA form, the CDR3 reads TGTGCCAGCAGCTTAGCGCGTGGCGAGCAGTACTTC. Translating it yields CASSLARGEQYF. The chain recombines TRBV7-9 with TRBJ2-7; D remains unclear. V lost 0 bases, J lost 6 bases, and 6 bases lay in between. The CDR3 consists of 12 residues. CDR1 is SEHNR and CDR2 is FQNEAQ in the germline V gene (reference sequence).

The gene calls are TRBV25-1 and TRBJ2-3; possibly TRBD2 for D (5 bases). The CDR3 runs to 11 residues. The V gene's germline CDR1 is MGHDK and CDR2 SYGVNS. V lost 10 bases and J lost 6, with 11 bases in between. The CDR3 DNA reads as TGTGCCACTTCCAGAGGGGATACGCAGTATTTT. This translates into CATSRGDTQYF.

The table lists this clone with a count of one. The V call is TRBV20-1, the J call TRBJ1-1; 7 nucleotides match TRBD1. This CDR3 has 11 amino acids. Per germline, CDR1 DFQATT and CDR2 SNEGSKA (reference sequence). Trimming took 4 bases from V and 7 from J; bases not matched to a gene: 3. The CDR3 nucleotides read TGCAGTGCTACAGGGGGTGTTGAAGCTTTCTTT. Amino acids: CSATGGVEAFF.

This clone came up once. CDR3 loop: CASSGDSAIYYNEQFF. CDR3 DNA sequence: TGTGCCAGCAGCGGGGACAGTGCTATTTACTACAATGAGCAGTTCTTC. The chain is built from TRBV9 and TRBJ2-1, with 7 bases lining up with TRBD1. Losses at the gene ends were 3 bases for V and 3 bases for J; bases not matched to a gene: 9. Germline V gives CDR1 SGDLS, CDR2 YYNGEE. The CDR3 runs to 16 residues.

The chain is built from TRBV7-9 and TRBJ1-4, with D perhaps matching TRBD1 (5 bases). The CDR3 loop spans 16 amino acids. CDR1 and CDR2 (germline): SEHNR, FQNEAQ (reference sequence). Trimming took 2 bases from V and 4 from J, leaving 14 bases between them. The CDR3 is CASSLTSGGVNEKLFF. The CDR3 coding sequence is TGTGCCAGCAGCTTAACCTCCGGGGGGGTTAATGAAAAACTGTTTTTT.

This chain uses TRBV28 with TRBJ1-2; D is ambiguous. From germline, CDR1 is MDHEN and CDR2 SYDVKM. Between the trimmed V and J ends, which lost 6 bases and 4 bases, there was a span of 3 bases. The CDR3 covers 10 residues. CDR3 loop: CASSRYGYTF. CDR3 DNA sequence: TGTGCCAGCAGCCGCTATGGCTACACCTTC.

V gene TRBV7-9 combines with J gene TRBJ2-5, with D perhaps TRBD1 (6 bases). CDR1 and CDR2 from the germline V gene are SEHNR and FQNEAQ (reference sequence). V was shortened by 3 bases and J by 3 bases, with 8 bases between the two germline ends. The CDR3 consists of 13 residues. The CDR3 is CASSFRTEETQYF. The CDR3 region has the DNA TGTGCCAGCAGCTTCCGGACAGAAGAGACCCAGTACTTC.

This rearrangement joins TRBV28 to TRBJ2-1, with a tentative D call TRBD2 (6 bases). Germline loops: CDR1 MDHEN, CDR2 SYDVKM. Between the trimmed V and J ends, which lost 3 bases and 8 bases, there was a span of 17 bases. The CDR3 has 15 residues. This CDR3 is CASSFGSSTGDEQFF. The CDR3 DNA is TGTGCCAGCAGTTTTGGGTCCTCAACGGGGGATGAGCAGTTCTTC.

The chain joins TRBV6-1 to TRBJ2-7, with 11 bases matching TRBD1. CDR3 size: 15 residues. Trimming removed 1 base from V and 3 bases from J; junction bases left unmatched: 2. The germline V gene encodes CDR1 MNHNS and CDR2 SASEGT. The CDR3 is CASSEDGTGGYEQYF. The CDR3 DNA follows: TGTGCCAGCAGTGAAGACGGGACAGGGGGCTACGAGCAGTACTTC.

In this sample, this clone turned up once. The DNA for the CDR3 is TGTGCCAGCAGCTCGGGGACAGGGGGTCATCTTGGCGAGCAGTACTTC. It translates to CASSSGTGGHLGEQYF. The chain couples TRBV11-2 to TRBJ2-7; TRBD1 aligns across 11 bases. Germline V gene lookup returns CDR1 SGHAT and CDR2 FQNNGV. CDR3 length: 16 amino acids. With V trimmed by 4 bases and J by 6 bases, 11 bases remained unmatched.

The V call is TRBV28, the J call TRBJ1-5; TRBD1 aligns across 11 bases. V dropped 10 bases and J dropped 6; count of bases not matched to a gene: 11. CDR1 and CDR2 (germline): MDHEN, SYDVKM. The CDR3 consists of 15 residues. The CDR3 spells CATLPGGTGGQPQHF. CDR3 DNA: TGTGCCACCTTACCTGGGGGGACAGGGGGTCAGCCCCAGCATTTT.

DNA of the CDR3: TGTGCCAGCAGTTTAACAGGGGGCGGGGGTCAGCCCCAGCATTTT. This codes for CASSLTGGGGQPQHF. The chain carries TRBV6-5 and TRBJ1-5, with TRBD1 matching over 9 bases. CDR1 MNHEY and CDR2 SVGAGI come from the germline V gene. V gave up 4 bases and J gave up 6 bases; unmatched junction bases: 7. This CDR3 has 15 amino acids.

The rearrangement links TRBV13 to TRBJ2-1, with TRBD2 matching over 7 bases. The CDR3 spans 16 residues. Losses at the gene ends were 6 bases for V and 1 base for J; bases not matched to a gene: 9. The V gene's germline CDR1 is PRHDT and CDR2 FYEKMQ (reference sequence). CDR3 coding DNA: TGTGCCAGCAGGGCCCTGGGCGGGGGTTCCTACAATGAGCAGTTCTTC. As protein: CASRALGGGSYNEQFF.

CDR3 nucleotides: TGTGCCAGCAGTTCCGCCTTCAATGAGCAGTTCTTC. Translating gives CASSSAFNEQFF. The rearrangement joins TRBV6-6 to TRBJ2-1; D not certain. Germline CDR1 is MNHNY and CDR2 is SVGAGI (reference sequence). The CDR3 runs to 12 residues. V was clipped by 4 bases and J by 6 bases, with 7 bases between them.

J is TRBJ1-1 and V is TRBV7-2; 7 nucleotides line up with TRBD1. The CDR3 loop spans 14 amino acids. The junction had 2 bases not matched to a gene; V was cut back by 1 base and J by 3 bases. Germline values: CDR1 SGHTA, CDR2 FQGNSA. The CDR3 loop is CASSLGGQYTEAFF. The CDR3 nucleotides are TGTGCCAGCAGCTTAGGGGGACAGTACACTGAAGCTTTCTTT. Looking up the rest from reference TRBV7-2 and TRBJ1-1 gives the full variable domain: GAGVSQSPSNKVTEKGKDVELRCDPISGHTALYWYRQSLGQGLEFLIYFQGNSAPDKSGLPSDRFSAERTGGSVSTLTIQRTQQEDSAVYLCASSLGGQYTEAFFGQGTRLTVV.

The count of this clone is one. DNA for the CDR3: TGTGCCAGCAGCCAAGAGGGGCTAGCGGGAGTGGCTAGCACAGATACGCAGTATTTT. Translated: CASSQEGLAGVASTDTQYF. The chain combines TRBV4-2 with TRBJ2-3; 10 bases fit TRBD2. From germline, CDR1 is LGHNA and CDR2 YNFKEQ. V shed 0 bases, J shed 0 bases, and the junction held 9 bases outside the gene matches. This CDR3 contains 19 residues.

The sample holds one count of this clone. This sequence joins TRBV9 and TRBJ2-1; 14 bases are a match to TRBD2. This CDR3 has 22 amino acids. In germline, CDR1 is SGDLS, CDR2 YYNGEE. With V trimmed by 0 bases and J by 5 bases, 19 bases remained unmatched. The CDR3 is CASSVEEPGLAGVRGRNNEQFF. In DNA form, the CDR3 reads TGTGCCAGCAGCGTAGAGGAACCGGGACTAGCGGGGGTAAGGGGTCGGAACAATGAGCAGTTCTTC.

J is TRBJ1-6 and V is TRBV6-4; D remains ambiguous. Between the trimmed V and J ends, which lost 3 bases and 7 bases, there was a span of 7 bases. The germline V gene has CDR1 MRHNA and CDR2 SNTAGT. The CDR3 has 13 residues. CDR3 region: CASSEERNSPLHF. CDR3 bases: TGTGCCAGCAGTGAAGAGAGGAATTCACCCCTCCACTTT.

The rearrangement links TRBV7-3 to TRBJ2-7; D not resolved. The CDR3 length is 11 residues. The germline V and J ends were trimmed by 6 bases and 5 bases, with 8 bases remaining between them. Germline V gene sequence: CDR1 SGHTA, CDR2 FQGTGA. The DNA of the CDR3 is TGTGCCAGCAGGTGGGCCGACGAGCAGTACTTC. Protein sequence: CASRWADEQYF. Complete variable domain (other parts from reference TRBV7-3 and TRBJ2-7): GAGVSQTPSNKVTEKGKYVELRCDPISGHTALYWYRQSLGQGPEFLIYFQGTGAADDSGLPNDRFFAVRPEGSVSTLKIQRTERGDSAVYLCASRWADEQYFGPGTRLTVT.